This TCR beta chain is from a study of cytomegalovirus exposure and HLA in healthy donors. PCR used 60 Vbeta primers and 13 Jbeta primers. Some clones are missing from TCRdb's copy, which holds only in-frame ones; the method was immunoSEQ multiplex PCR. This sample has nearly 80,000 clones; under 85% occur once, and the top ten carry about 22%. The study's findings and limits: Several top significant clusters appeared, in a later analysis, to be linked to common viral pathogens.

V was pared by 3 bases and J by 7 bases, with 7 bases between. Germline V gene sequence: CDR1 SEHNR, CDR2 FQNEAQ (reference sequence). The CDR3 length is 12 residues. Turning to this clone: Antigen specificity is unknown. Additional DNA sequences in this sample encode the identical CDR3.

This receptor was obtained from a woman aged 35 to 49 in good health and CMV-seropositive. V is TRBV7-9 and J is TRBJ1-5; tentatively, D is TRBD1 (6 bases). Sequenced input: PBMCs. CDR3 region: CASSLQGQPQHF. For the CDR3, the DNA is TGTGCCAGCAGCTTGCAGGGGCAGCCCCAGCATTTT. The entire variable domain, with the rest obtained from reference TRBV7-9 and TRBJ1-5, is as follows: DTGVSQNPRHKITKRGQNVTFRCDPISEHNRLYWYRQTLGQGPEFLTYFQNEAQLEKSRLLSDRFSAERPKGSFSTLEIQRTEQGDSAMYLCASSLQGQPQHFGDGTRLSIL.